The rows below give T cell receptor beta chains drawn from one sample of a study of post-analysis software for immune sequencing data. TCRdb processed the PCR reads anew with MiXCR; each CDR3 protein has one entry. Among hundreds of thousands of distinct CDR3 sequences listed, roughly 27% were seen once. Source material: blood. The source is a girl aged 10 to 17 with multiple sclerosis. CDR3s include the opening cysteine and the closing phenylalanine or tryptophan. D genes are given only for firm matches. Clone size is stated in some rows and not others, as once, few, many or a class when expanded.

V	D	size	J	DNA	CDR3
TRBV20-1	NA	few	TRBJ2-3	TGCAGTGCAAGGGACTTCCTAGGGGGGTACGATACGCAGTATTTT	CSARDFLGGYDTQYF
TRBV7-7	NA	NA	TRBJ2-5	TGTGCCAGCAGCCCGGTCCATCGGGGGAATGAGCAGTACTTC	CASSPVHRGNEQYF
TRBV12-3/TRBV12-4	TRBD1	NA	TRBJ2-3	TGTGCCAGCAGTTTGCAACAGGGGCCTAGCACAGATACGCAGTATTTT	CASSLQQGPSTDTQYF
TRBV4-2	TRBD2	NA	TRBJ2-3	TGTGCCAGCAGCGACTCCACTAGCGGGGGGGCCCTATCTGGAGATACGCAGTATTTT	CASSDSTSGGALSGDTQYF
TRBV20-1	NA	NA	TRBJ2-7	TGCAGTGCTAAAGGTGGGGGACTCCTCTCAAGGGACGAGCAGTACTTC	CSAKGGGLLSRDEQYF
TRBV9	NA	few	TRBJ1-1	TGTGCCAGCAGCGTCGGACACAGTCGAAGGGACACTGAAGCTTTCTTT	CASSVGHSRRDTEAFF
TRBV15	NA	few	TRBJ2-5	TGTGCCACCAGCAGAGGGGTGCGGGAGACCCAGTACTTC	CATSRGVRETQYF
TRBV7-2	TRBD2	NA	TRBJ2-5	TGTGCCAGCAGCTTGACTAGCGGGAGCGGAGAGACCCAGTACTTC	CASSLTSGSGETQYF
TRBV20-1	TRBD2	NA	TRBJ2-1	TGCAGTGCTAGAGTTATAATAGCGGGAGGGGCTTACAATGAGCAGTTCTTC	CSARVIIAGGAYNEQFF
TRBV7-2	TRBD2	few	TRBJ2-7	TGTGCCAGCAGCTTAGACCTCCAAGCTAGCGGGAGGGTTCTCTCCTACGAGCAGTACTTC	CASSLDLQASGRVLSYEQYF
TRBV4-1	TRBD2	once	TRBJ2-2	TGCGCCAGCAGCCATGCCGGGGGGGCCGGGGAGCTGTTTTTT	CASSHAGGAGELFF
TRBV6-1	TRBD2	few	TRBJ2-3	TGTGCCACCTCAAGCCCAGCTAGCGGGGGGCCCACAGATACGCAGTATTTT	CATSSPASGGPTDTQYF
TRBV5-1	TRBD1	NA	TRBJ2-7	TGCGCCAGCAGCCTTCGCCAGGGGGAGCTTACCTACGAGCAGTACTTC	CASSLRQGELTYEQYF
TRBV6-2/TRBV6-3	NA	NA	TRBJ2-7	TGTGCCAGCAGTGCCTTAGGAGGGGGCTACTACGAGCAGTACTTC	CASSALGGGYYEQYF
TRBV20-1	TRBD2	NA	TRBJ2-3	TGCAGTGCTAGAGACAATGTAGCGGGGGCAGATACGCAGTATTTT	CSARDNVAGADTQYF
TRBV6-6	TRBD1	NA	TRBJ1-5	TGTGCCAGCAGTACGACCGGACAGGGTGATAACAATCAGCCCCAGCATTTT	CASSTTGQGDNNQPQHF
TRBV5-1	TRBD2	NA	TRBJ2-3	TGCGCCAGCAGCTTGACAGCGGGAGGTTCCACAGATACGCAGTATTTT	CASSLTAGGSTDTQYF
TRBV7-2	NA	NA	TRBJ2-5	TGTGCCAGCAGCTTAGACTTTGGTGGGGAGACCCAGTACTTC	CASSLDFGGETQYF
TRBV29-1	TRBD1	few	TRBJ1-2	TGCAGCGTGGTTAAGACAGGGAAAGGCTACACCTTC	CSVVKTGKGYTF
TRBV5-1	TRBD1	few	TRBJ2-5	TGCGCCAGCAGCTTGGATGGGACAGCAGAGACCCAGTACTTC	CASSLDGTAETQYF
TRBV4-1	NA	NA	TRBJ2-1	TGCGCCAGCAGCCCTAATGTGGTAGAGAGGGATGAGCAGTTCTTC	CASSPNVVERDEQFF
TRBV7-6	NA	NA	TRBJ1-1	TGTGCCAGCAGCTCAGAGCCCGCCAACACTGAAGCTTTCTTT	CASSSEPANTEAFF